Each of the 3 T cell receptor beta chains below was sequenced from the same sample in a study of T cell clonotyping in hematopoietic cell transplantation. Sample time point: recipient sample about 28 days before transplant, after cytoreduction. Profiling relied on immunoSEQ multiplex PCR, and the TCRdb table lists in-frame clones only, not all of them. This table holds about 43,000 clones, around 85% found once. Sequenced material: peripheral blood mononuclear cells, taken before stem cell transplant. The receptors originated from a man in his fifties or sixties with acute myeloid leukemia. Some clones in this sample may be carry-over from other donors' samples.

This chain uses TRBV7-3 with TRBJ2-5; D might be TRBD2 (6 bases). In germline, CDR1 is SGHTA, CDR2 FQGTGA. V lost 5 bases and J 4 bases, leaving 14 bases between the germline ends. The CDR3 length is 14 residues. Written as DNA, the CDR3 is TGTGCCAGCAGCCCTACTAGACTAGGAGAGACCCAGTACTTC. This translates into CASSPTRLGETQYF.

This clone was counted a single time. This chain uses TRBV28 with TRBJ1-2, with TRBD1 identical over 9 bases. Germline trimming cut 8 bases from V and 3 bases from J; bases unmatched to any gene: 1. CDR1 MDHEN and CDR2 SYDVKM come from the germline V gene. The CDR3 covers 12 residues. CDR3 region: CASRTGDYGYTF. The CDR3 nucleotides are TGTGCCAGCCGGACAGGGGACTATGGCTACACCTTC.

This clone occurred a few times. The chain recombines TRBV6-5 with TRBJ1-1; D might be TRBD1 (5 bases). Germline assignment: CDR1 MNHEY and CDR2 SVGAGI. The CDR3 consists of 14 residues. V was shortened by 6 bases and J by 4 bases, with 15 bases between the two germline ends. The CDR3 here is CASRAGGDGTEAFF. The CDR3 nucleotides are TGTGCCAGCAGAGCAGGAGGGGACGGCACTGAAGCTTTCTTT.